This TCR beta chain was captured by sequencing in a study of regulatory T cells in long-lasting Graves disease. Both iRepertoire HTBI primers and Arm-PCR of CDR3 regions were used to build the TCR beta libraries. Using its own MiXCR run on the multiplex PCR reads, TCRdb lists one record per CDR3 protein. The table lists 350,000 to 500,000 distinct CDR3 sequences, around 17% of them singletons. This clonotype was found many times. The CDR3 contains 14 residues. The germline V gene has CDR1 LGHDT and CDR2 YNNKEL (reference sequence). Trimming pared 1 base from V and 3 bases from J, leaving 9 bases between. Time point: newly diagnosed GD, antithyroid drugs for less than 3 months. The TCR library used RNA extracted from PBMCs. A further study also used this sample, focusing on T cells in Graves' hyperthyroidism and ophthalmopathy. Turning to that study: The patients, who ranged from 18 to 65 in age, presented with newly diagnosed hyperthyroidism lasting under 2 months.

Sequenced here: peripheral blood mononuclear cells (PBMCs), sampled at new diagnosis, from a patient treated with antithyroid drugs. The TCR sequence derives from a woman under 30 with Graves disease. The rearrangement links TRBV3-1 to TRBJ1-1, with a weak D call TRBD1 (5 bases). The CDR3 DNA is TGTGCCAGCAGCCAAGGGACATTTTACACTGAAGCTTTCTTT. The encoded protein is CASSQGTFYTEAFF.